The clone carrying this T cell receptor (beta chain) came up a few times. This CDR3 contains 14 residues. Germline-derived CDR1 and CDR2 are SGHTA and FQGTGA. Trimming removed 4 bases from V and 6 bases from J, with 12 bases in between. Using RNA transcripts as the source, TCR beta CDR3 regions were amplified. HTBI primers were the set used in a first-round RT-PCR of the TCR CDR3. TCRdb ran MiXCR on the multiplex PCR reads and lists one entry per CDR3 protein. The sample lists 500,000 to 750,000 distinct CDR3 sequences, 15% to 19% occurring once. Patients were excluded because of uncontrolled infection, other autoimmune disease, pregnancy or lactation. This record comes from a study of T cells in Graves' hyperthyroidism and ophthalmopathy.

Sequencing input: blood. This chain links TRBV7-3 with TRBJ2-2; D gene unclear. This TCR came from a woman in her 30s with Graves' hyperthyroidism. CDR3 sequence reads: CASSSTGRAGELFF. For the CDR3, the DNA is TGTGCCAGCAGCTCCACGGGCCGGGCCGGGGAGCTGTTTTTT.